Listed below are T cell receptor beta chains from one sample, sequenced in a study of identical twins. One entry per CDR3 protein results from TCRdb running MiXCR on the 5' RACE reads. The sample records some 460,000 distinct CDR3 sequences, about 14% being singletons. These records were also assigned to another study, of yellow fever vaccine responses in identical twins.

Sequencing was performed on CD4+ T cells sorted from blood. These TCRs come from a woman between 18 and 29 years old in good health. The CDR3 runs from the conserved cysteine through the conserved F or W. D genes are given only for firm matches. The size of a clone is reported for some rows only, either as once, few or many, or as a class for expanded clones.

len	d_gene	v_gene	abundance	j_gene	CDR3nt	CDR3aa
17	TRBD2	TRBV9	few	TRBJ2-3	TGTGCCAGCAGCCCGGGACTAGCGGGTACCATCACAGATACGCAGTATTTT	CASSPGLAGTITDTQYF
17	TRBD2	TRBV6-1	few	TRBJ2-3	TGTGCCAGCAGATCCACTACTAGCGGGAATCCCACAGATACGCAGTATTTT	CASRSTTSGNPTDTQYF
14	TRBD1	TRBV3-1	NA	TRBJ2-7	TGTGCCAGCAGCCAGACAGGGTCGGGATGGGAGCAGTACTTC	CASSQTGSGWEQYF
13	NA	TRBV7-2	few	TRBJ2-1	TGTGCCAGCAGTAGAAACACCTACAATGAGCAGTTCTTC	CASSRNTYNEQFF
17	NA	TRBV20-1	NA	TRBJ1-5	TGCAGTGCCACCCCGGACAGCTACGGATATAGCAATCAGCCCCAGCATTTT	CSATPDSYGYSNQPQHF
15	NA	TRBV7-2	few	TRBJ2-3	TGTGCCAGCAGCTCTGGGAGGGGGCGCGCGGATACGCAGTATTTT	CASSSGRGRADTQYF
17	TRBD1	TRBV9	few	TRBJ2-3	TGTGCCAGCAGCGTAGGGAGTAGGGGGCTTAGCACAGATACGCAGTATTTT	CASSVGSRGLSTDTQYF
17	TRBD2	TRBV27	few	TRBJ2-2	TGTGCCAGCAGTTTATTCGCGGGACTAGGGGTCACCGGGGAGCTGTTTTTT	CASSLFAGLGVTGELFF
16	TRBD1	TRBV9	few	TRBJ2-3	TGTGCCAGCAAGGTTTATCCGACAGGGTGGGATAATACGCAGTATTTT	CASKVYPTGWDNTQYF
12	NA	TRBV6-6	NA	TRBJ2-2	TGTGCCAGCAGTCACATTACCGGGGAGCTGTTTTTT	CASSHITGELFF
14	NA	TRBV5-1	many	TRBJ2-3	TGTGCCAGCAGCTTAGGTCGGGGCACAGATACGCAGTATTTT	CASSLGRGTDTQYF
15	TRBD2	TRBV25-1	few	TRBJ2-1	TGTGCCAGCGAGCTCCGGGGGGGCAAAAACAATGAGCAGTTCTTC	CASELRGGKNNEQFF
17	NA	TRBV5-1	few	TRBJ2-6	TGCGCCAGCAGCTTGGAGGGACAACTCTCTGGGGCCAACGTCCTGACTTTC	CASSLEGQLSGANVLTF
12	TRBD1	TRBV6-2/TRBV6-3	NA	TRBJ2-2	TGTGCCAGCAGGAACAGGGGCGGGGAGCTGTTTTTT	CASRNRGGELFF
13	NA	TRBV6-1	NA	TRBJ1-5	TGTGCCAGCAGGCAGGGGCTGGGGCAGCCCCAGCATTTT	CASRQGLGQPQHF
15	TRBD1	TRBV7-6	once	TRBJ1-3	TGTCCCAGCAGTAACACAGGGGGCTCTGGAAACACCATATATTTT	CPSSNTGGSGNTIYF
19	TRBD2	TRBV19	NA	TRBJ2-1	TGTGCCAGTAGTACCTCCGGACTAGCGGGAGAGGGCGCCTACAATGAGCAGTTCTTC	CASSTSGLAGEGAYNEQFF
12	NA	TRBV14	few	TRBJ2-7	TGTGCCAGCGGTAAGGCATCCTACGAGCAGTACTTC	CASGKASYEQYF
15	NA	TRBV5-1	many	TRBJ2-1	TGCGCCAGCAGCTTGGTCGGGGCGAAAAACAATGAGCAGTTCTTC	CASSLVGAKNNEQFF
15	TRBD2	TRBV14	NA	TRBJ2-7	TGTGCCAGCAGCCGGACTAGCGGGAGGGCCGACGAGCAGTACTTC	CASSRTSGRADEQYF
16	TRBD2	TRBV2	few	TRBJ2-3	TGTGCCAGCAGTGAAGGTCACGGGAGGGGCCCAGATACGCAGTATTTT	CASSEGHGRGPDTQYF
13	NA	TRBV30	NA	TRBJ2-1	TGTGCCTGGAGCGCAGACAGGTACAATGAGCAGTTCTTC	CAWSADRYNEQFF
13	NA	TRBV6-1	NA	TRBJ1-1	TGTGCCAGCCGGAACCTGGGGAACACTGAAGCTTTCTTT	CASRNLGNTEAFF
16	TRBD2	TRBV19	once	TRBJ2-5	TGTGCCAGTAGCAAGGGACTAGCGGGGGGGCAAGAGACCCAGTACTTC	CASSKGLAGGQETQYF
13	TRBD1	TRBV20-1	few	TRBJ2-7	TGCAGTGCTGCGGGACAGGGCAGCGGCGAGCAGTACTTC	CSAAGQGSGEQYF
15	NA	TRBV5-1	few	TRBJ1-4	TGCGCCAGCAGCTTGCCGGCAGGGCCCAATGAAAAACTGTTTTTT	CASSLPAGPNEKLFF
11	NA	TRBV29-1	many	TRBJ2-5	TGCAGCGTTGGTTTCGTGGAGACCCAGTACTTC	CSVGFVETQYF
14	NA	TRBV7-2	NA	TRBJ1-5	TGTGCCAGCAGCTTAGAAGGGCAGAGGCAGCCCCAGCATTTT	CASSLEGQRQPQHF
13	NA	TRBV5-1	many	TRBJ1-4	TGCGCCACCAGACGGGGGACGGATGAAAAACTGTTTTTT	CATRRGTDEKLFF
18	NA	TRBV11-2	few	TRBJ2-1	TGTGCCAGCAGCTTAGTGAGGGGTCTGCCTCCTAACTACAATGAGCAGTTCTTC	CASSLVRGLPPNYNEQFF
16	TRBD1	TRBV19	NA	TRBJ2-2	TGTGCCAGTAGTATACCGACAGGGATTTTGACCGGGGAGCTGTTTTTT	CASSIPTGILTGELFF
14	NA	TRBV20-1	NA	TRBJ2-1	TGCAGTGCTAGAGACGGTCTAGGCAACAATGAGCAGTTCTTC	CSARDGLGNNEQFF
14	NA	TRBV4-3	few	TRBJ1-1	TGCGCCAGCAGCCAAGAGGCAAGGGACACTGAAGCTTTCTTT	CASSQEARDTEAFF
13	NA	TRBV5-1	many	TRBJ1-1	TGCGCCAGCAGCGGAGTTATGAACACTGAAGCTTTCTTT	CASSGVMNTEAFF
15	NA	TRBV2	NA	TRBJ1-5	TGTGCCAGCAGGGCTGAGACACGGAGTAATCAGCCCCAGCATTTT	CASRAETRSNQPQHF
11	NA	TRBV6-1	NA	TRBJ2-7	TGTGCCAGCAGTGTGTTTTTCGAGCAGTACTTC	CASSVFFEQYF
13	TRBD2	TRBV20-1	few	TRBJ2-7	TGCAGTGCTAGAATTGGGACTAGCTACGAGCAGTACTTC	CSARIGTSYEQYF
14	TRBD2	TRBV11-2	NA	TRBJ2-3	TGTGCCAGCAGCTTACCGGGGGGACCAGATACGCAGTATTTT	CASSLPGGPDTQYF
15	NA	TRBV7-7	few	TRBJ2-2	TGTGCTAGCAGCAACCTAGTGTGGGACACCGGGGAGCTGTTTTTT	CASSNLVWDTGELFF
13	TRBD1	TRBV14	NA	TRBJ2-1	TGTGCCAAGGACAGGGGCATCGACAATGAGCAGTTCTTC	CAKDRGIDNEQFF
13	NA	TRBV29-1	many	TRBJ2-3	TGCAGCGTTGGCAGGGAACCAGGGGATACGCAGTATTTT	CSVGREPGDTQYF
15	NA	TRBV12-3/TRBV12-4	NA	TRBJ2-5	TGTGCCAGCAGTTTATCTGCGGGCCTAGGGGAGACCCAGTACTTC	CASSLSAGLGETQYF
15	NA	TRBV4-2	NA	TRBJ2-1	TGTGCCAGCAGCCAAGTGGGGGGCTATCACAATGAGCAGTTCTTC	CASSQVGGYHNEQFF
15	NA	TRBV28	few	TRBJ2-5	TGTGCCAGCAGTTTAGGGGGGGCGGCTTTAAAGACCCAGTACTTC	CASSLGGAALKTQYF
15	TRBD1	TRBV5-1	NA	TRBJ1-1	TGCGCCAGCAGCTTGGAGTTCGGACAGGGCACTGAAGCTTTCTTT	CASSLEFGQGTEAFF
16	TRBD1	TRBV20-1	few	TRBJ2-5	TGCAGTGCTAGAGACTTAGGACAGGACCACCAAGAGACCCAGTACTTC	CSARDLGQDHQETQYF
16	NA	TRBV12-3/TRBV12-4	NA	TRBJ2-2	TGTGCCAGCAGTTTTTCGGCTCCACGAGACACCGGGGAGCTGTTTTTT	CASSFSAPRDTGELFF
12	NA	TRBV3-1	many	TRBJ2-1	TGTGCCAGCAGCCAAGTCGAATTCCGGCAGTTCTTC	CASSQVEFRQFF
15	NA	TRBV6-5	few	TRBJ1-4	TGTGCCAGCAGTTACTCTGAAGCAACTAATGAAAAACTGTTTTTT	CASSYSEATNEKLFF
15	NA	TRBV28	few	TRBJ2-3	TGTGCCAGCAGTTTACCATCACAAGCTGTTTATACGCAGTATTTT	CASSLPSQAVYTQYF
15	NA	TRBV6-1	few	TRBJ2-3	TGTGCCAGCAGTGCTACGTGGGGTCGGGCAGATACGCAGTATTTT	CASSATWGRADTQYF
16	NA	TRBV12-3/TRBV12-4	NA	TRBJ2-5	TGTGCCAGCAGTTTAAGGGATTGGGGGGTCCAAGAGACCCAGTACTTC	CASSLRDWGVQETQYF
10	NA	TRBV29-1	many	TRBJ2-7	TGCAGCGTTGGCACATACGAGCAGTACTTC	CSVGTYEQYF
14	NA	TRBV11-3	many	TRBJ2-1	TGTGCCAGCAGCTTAGGGCGGACATACAATGAGCAGTTCTTC	CASSLGRTYNEQFF
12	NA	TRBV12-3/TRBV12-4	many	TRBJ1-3	TGTGCCAGCAGTTTGCTCGGAAACACCATATATTTT	CASSLLGNTIYF